This T cell receptor (beta chain) was sequenced in a study of blood T cell repertoires in COVID-19. Libraries were prepared by immunoSEQ multiplex PCR; TCRdb keeps only in-frame clonotypes and omits some of them. The repertoire holds roughly 150,000 clones, with about 84% as singletons. CDR1 and CDR2 (germline): SGDLS, YYNGEE. This CDR3 is built from 16 residues. With 1 base removed from V and 2 bases from J, the gap between germline ends came to 14 bases. The age range of participants was about 18 to 89 years, with residence in about two dozen US areas. This chain joins TRBV9 and TRBJ2-3; D is uncertain. The origin of this receptor is a woman aged 40 to 50 with acute COVID-19. Material for sequencing was PBMCs or T cells enriched from blood (not recorded which). Written as DNA, the CDR3 is TGTGCCAGCAGCGTAAGTCGCCTAGGCCCCACAGATACGCAGTATTTT. The encoded protein is CASSVSRLGPTDTQYF.